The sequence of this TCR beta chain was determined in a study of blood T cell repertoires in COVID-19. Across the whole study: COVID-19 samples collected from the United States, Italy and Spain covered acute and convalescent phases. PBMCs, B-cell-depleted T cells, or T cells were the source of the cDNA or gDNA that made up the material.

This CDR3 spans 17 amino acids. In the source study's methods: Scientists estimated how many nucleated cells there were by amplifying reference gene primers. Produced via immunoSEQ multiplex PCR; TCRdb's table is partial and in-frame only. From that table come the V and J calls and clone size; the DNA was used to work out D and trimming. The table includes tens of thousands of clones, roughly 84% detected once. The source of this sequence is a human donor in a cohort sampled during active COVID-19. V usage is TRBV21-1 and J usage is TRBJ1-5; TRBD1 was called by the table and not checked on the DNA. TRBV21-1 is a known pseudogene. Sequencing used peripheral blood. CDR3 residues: CASSSRGQAYSNQPQHF. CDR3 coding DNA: TGTGCCAGCAGCTCCCGCGGACAGGCCTATAGCAATCAGCCCCAGCATTTT.